Listed here are 15 T cell receptor beta chains from one sample, sequenced in a study of blood T cell repertoires in COVID-19. Profiled with immunoSEQ multiplex PCR; TCRdb holds only in-frame clones, not every one. Of 200,000 to 300,000 clones listed, over 90% are singletons. The sample consisted of peripheral blood. All receptors derive from a man aged 25-45 years with COVID-19, enrolled during active disease.

The chain couples TRBV4-1 to TRBJ2-4; weak D call: TRBD1 (5 bases). The germline gives CDR1 MGHRA, CDR2 YSYEKL. V was clipped by 1 base and J by 2 bases, with 15 bases between them. The length of the CDR3 is 17 residues. The CDR3 nucleotides are TGCGCCAGCAGCCAAGTTAAAGGGGTAGGGACCAAAAACATTCAGTACTTC. Protein: CASSQVKGVGTKNIQYF.

V is TRBV29-1 and J is TRBJ2-1; D remains ambiguous. The CDR3 has 12 amino acids. The germline V gene encodes CDR1 SQVTM and CDR2 ANQGSEA. Trimming stripped 4 bases from V and 7 bases from J, with 11 bases between. Here the CDR3 reads CSVGGMENEQFF. The CDR3 region has the DNA TGCAGCGTTGGTGGAATGGAGAATGAGCAGTTCTTC.

The chain couples TRBV15 to TRBJ1-4; 9 nucleotides agree with TRBD1. The CDR3 runs to 15 residues. Per germline, CDR1 LNHNV and CDR2 YYDKDF (reference sequence). After removal of 0 bases from V and 8 bases from J, the junction contained 4 bases not matched to a gene. The CDR3 region has the DNA TGTGCCACCAGCAGAGATCTGGGACAGGGCGAAAAACTGTTTTTT. This translates into CATSRDLGQGEKLFF.

V and J are TRBV5-1 and TRBJ1-3; D might be TRBD1 (6 bases). Looked up from germline, CDR1 is SGHRS and CDR2 is YFSETQ. This CDR3 spans 16 amino acids. V was clipped by 2 bases and J by 0 bases, with 12 bases between them. The CDR3 sequence: CASSLDRTSSGNTIYF. The CDR3 nucleotides read TGCGCCAGCAGCTTAGACAGGACCAGCTCTGGAAACACCATATATTTT.

V and J are TRBV7-9 and TRBJ2-1; TRBD2 is a possible D gene (5 bases). Germline lookup yields CDR1 SEHNR and CDR2 FQNEAQ (reference sequence). V was trimmed by 2 bases and J by 8 bases, leaving 10 bases between them. The CDR3 sequence is 13 residues long. CDR3 nucleotides: TGTGCCAGCAGCTTACTTCTAGCCGATGAGCAGTTCTTC. It yields the protein CASSLLLADEQFF.

The chain recombines TRBV5-1 with TRBJ1-5; D is unresolved. This CDR3 spans 14 amino acids. Trimming pared 3 bases from V and 0 bases from J, leaving 7 bases between. Germline-derived CDR1 and CDR2 are SGHRS and YFSETQ. The DNA of the CDR3 is TGCGCCAGCAGCTCCGGAGATAGCAATCAGCCCCAGCATTTT. Translated: CASSSGDSNQPQHF. Together with reference TRBV5-1 and TRBJ1-5, the CDR3 gives the full variable domain: KAGVTQTPRYLIKTRGQQVTLSCSPISGHRSVSWYQQTPGQGLQFLFEYFSETQRNKGNFPGRFSGRQFSNSRSEMNVSTLELGDSALYLCASSSGDSNQPQHFGDGTRLSIL.

The chain combines TRBV2 with TRBJ2-2; D is perhaps TRBD1 (6 bases). CDR3 length: 16 amino acids. Trimming pared 1 base from V and 7 bases from J, leaving 16 bases between. CDR1 is SNHLY and CDR2 is FYNNEI in the germline V gene. The CDR3 sequence is CASSEVAGDPGGELFF. The CDR3 coding sequence is TGTGCCAGCAGTGAAGTGGCAGGGGATCCAGGCGGGGAGCTGTTTTTT.

V gene TRBV3-1 (or the pseudogene TRBV3-2) combines with J gene TRBJ1-4; D perhaps matches TRBD1 (5 bases). The CDR3 runs to 15 residues. With 3 bases removed from V and 4 bases from J, the gap between germline ends came to 12 bases. The germline gives CDR1 LGHDT, CDR2 YNNKEL (reference sequence). The CDR3 loop reads CASSQGEEHNEKLFF. CDR3 bases: TGTGCCAGCAGCCAGGGGGAGGAGCATAATGAAAAACTGTTTTTT.

The V and J genes are TRBV6-5 and TRBJ1-2; possibly TRBD1 for D (5 bases). This CDR3 comprises 15 residues. CDR1 is MNHEY and CDR2 is SVGAGI in the germline V gene. Trimming left V 7 bases short and J 0 bases short, with 15 bases between. The CDR3 here is CASTHRRIPNYGYTF. In nucleotides, the CDR3 is TGTGCCAGCACCCACAGGCGTATCCCTAACTATGGCTACACCTTC.

The rearrangement links TRBV7-9 to TRBJ2-7, with D possibly TRBD1 on 5 matching bases. V was shortened by 1 base and J by 3 bases, with 13 bases between the two germline ends. This CDR3 has 15 residues. Germline CDR1 is SEHNR and CDR2 is FQNEAQ (reference sequence). CDR3 sequence reads: CASSLVAGPYYEQYF. As DNA, the CDR3 is TGTGCCAGCAGCTTAGTCGCAGGGCCCTACTACGAGCAGTACTTC.

This chain connects TRBV19 to TRBJ1-5; D remains unclear. Trimming took 5 bases from V and 0 from J, leaving 23 bases between them. The CDR3 has 19 residues. Germline values: CDR1 LNHDA, CDR2 SQIVND (reference sequence). The CDR3 DNA follows: TGTGCCAGTAGTGGAATCATCAGAACGGGAATACATAGCAATCAGCCCCAGCATTTT. This codes for CASSGIIRTGIHSNQPQHF. The variable domain in full, completed from reference TRBV19 and TRBJ1-5, reads DGGITQSPKYLFRKEGQNVTLSCEQNLNHDAMYWYRQDPGQGLRLIYYSQIVNDFQKGDIAEGYSVSREKKESFPLTVTSAQKNPTAFYLCASSGIIRTGIHSNQPQHFGDGTRLSIL.

The chain combines TRBV9 with TRBJ2-3; 13 bases fit TRBD2. Germline lookup yields CDR1 SGDLS and CDR2 YYNGEE. CDR3 size: 17 residues. The junction had 5 bases not matched to a gene; V was cut back by 4 bases and J by 0 bases. The CDR3 coding sequence is TGTGCCAGCAGCCGTACTAGCGGGGGGGCTAGCACAGATACGCAGTATTTT. Residues: CASSRTSGGASTDTQYF. The full variable domain, with the rest looked up from reference TRBV9 and TRBJ2-3, is DSGVTQTPKHLITATGQRVTLRCSPRSGDLSVYWYQQSLDQGLQFLIQYYNGEERAKGNILERFSAQQFPDLHSELNLSSLELGDSALYFCASSRTSGGASTDTQYFGPGTRLTVL.

The sample holds one count of this clone. DNA for the CDR3: TGTGCCAGCAGCCTAAAGACAGGGGGTGGCGGGGAGCTGTTTTTT. It is translated as CASSLKTGGGGELFF. The genes are TRBV3-1 (or the pseudogene TRBV3-2) and TRBJ2-2; 9 nucleotides agree with TRBD1. This CDR3 has 15 residues. Germline V gene lookup returns CDR1 LGHDT and CDR2 YNNKEL (reference sequence). The junction had 7 bases not matched to a gene; V was cut back by 4 bases and J by 7 bases.

This rearrangement joins TRBV10-2 to TRBJ2-3, with a tentative D call TRBD2 (7 bases). From germline, CDR1 is WSHSY and CDR2 SAAADI. Trimming shortened V by 0 bases and J by 4 bases, and 14 bases separated the two germline ends. The CDR3 is made up of 16 amino acids. CDR3 loop: CASSESVGGHPDTQYF. The CDR3 DNA follows: TGCGCCAGCAGTGAGTCGGTCGGGGGGCATCCAGATACGCAGTATTTT.

This chain connects TRBV6-1 to TRBJ2-6; the match to TRBD1 covers 8 bases. The CDR3 sequence is 19 residues long. Germline CDR1 MNHNS, CDR2 SASEGT. With V trimmed by 2 bases and J by 0 bases, 9 bases remained unmatched. The CDR3 DNA reads TGTGCCAGCAGTGAAAGGGGTTTCAGGGGGCCCTCTGGGGCCAACGTCCTGACTTTC. It encodes CASSERGFRGPSGANVLTF.